Presented here are 17 T cell receptor beta chains from one specimen sequenced in a study of cytomegalovirus exposure and HLA in healthy donors. A multiplex PCR was run with 60 Vbeta primers and 13 Jbeta primers. Assay used: immunoSEQ multiplex PCR; TCRdb lists only in-frame clones, some missing. There are approximately 160,000 clones in the sample; roughly 80% occur only once, and under 15% lies in the top ten. The specimen sequenced was PBMCs. These receptors came from a woman between 50 and 59 years old in good health and CMV-seropositive.

The gene calls are TRBV9 and TRBJ2-5; 9 positions match TRBD1. The CDR3 covers 16 residues. Losses at the gene ends were 0 bases for V and 5 bases for J; bases not matched to a gene: 8. Per germline, CDR1 SGDLS and CDR2 YYNGEE. The CDR3 reads CASSVGLTGGEETQYF. CDR3 nucleotides: TGTGCCAGCAGCGTAGGACTAACAGGGGGCGAGGAGACCCAGTACTTC.

The gene calls are TRBV27 and TRBJ2-7, with D tentatively TRBD1 (5 bases). CDR1 and CDR2 from the germline V gene are MNHEY and SMNVEV (reference sequence). The CDR3 sequence is 14 residues long. Trimming shortened V by 4 bases and J by 5 bases, and 15 bases separated the two germline ends. CDR3 sequence reads: CASSSRVSGHEQYF. CDR3 in DNA: TGTGCCAGCAGTTCCAGGGTTTCGGGCCACGAGCAGTACTTC.

The genes are TRBV4-2 and TRBJ2-7, with D perhaps TRBD2 (5 bases). Germline assignment: CDR1 LGHNA and CDR2 YNFKEQ. V was cut by 0 bases and J by 5 bases, with 17 bases left in between. The CDR3 runs to 16 residues. CDR3 nucleotide sequence: TGTGCCAGCAGCCAAGATGGGGTCGTGGCGGGTGACGAGCAGTACTTC. Protein: CASSQDGVVAGDEQYF.

The CDR3 spells CASSLDLGRGEAFF. The DNA for the CDR3 is TGTGCCAGCAGCTTAGACTTAGGTCGGGGGGAGGCTTTCTTT. The chain is built from TRBV7-9 and TRBJ1-1, with a possible D match to TRBD1 (5 bases). The germline gives CDR1 SEHNR, CDR2 FQNEAQ (reference sequence). Deletions cut 1 base from V and 11 bases from J, with 17 bases between. The CDR3 covers 14 residues.

This chain joins TRBV18 and TRBJ1-2; weak D call: TRBD1 (6 bases). CDR1 is KGHSH and CDR2 is LQKENI in the germline V gene. The CDR3 sequence is 15 residues long. V lost 5 bases and J lost 0, with 13 bases in between. In DNA, the CDR3 is TGTGCCAGCTCATCTACAGGGCCACCTAACTATGGCTACACCTTC. Translated: CASSSTGPPNYGYTF.

The chain has TRBV5-5 and TRBJ1-6; 8 bases agree with TRBD1. The CDR3 has 17 residues. V shed 3 bases, J shed 7 bases, and the junction held 12 bases outside the gene matches. Germline V gives CDR1 SGHKS, CDR2 YYEKEE (reference sequence). CDR3 nucleotide sequence: TGTGCCAGCAGCTACGAGCCGCAGGGGGCAGTGAATTCACCCCTCCACTTT. Translated, it gives CASSYEPQGAVNSPLHF.

This clone showed up just a few times. This CDR3 is CATSRATKIPGEQYF. Here the CDR3 DNA reads TGTGCCACCAGCAGAGCTACCAAAATCCCCGGTGAGCAGTACTTC. The gene calls are TRBV15 and TRBJ2-7; no definite D call. V was shortened by 1 base and J by 7 bases, with 17 bases between the two germline ends. Germline V gene data show CDR1 as LNHNV and CDR2 as YYDKDF (reference sequence). The CDR3 length is 15 residues. Full variable domain (missing parts from reference TRBV15 and TRBJ2-7): DAMVIQNPRYQVTQFGKPVTLSCSQTLNHNVMYWYQQKSSQAPKLLFHYYDKDFNNEADTPDNFQSRRPNTSFCFLDIRSPGLGDTAMYLCATSRATKIPGEQYFGPGTRLTVT.

The chain recombines TRBV13 with TRBJ2-3; 7 positions match TRBD2. CDR1 and CDR2 (germline): PRHDT, FYEKMQ (reference sequence). There are 14 residues in the CDR3. The V and J ends lost 5 bases and 7 bases, in that order; junction bases with no gene match: 9. CDR3 in amino acids: CASSPRLAPNTQYF. CDR3 sequence (DNA): TGTGCCAGCAGCCCACGACTAGCCCCAAATACGCAGTATTTT.

Points on this clone: An end of the junction differs from the germline gene, which may be a read error. V and J are TRBV7-9 and TRBJ1-2; D gene ambiguous. In germline, CDR1 is SEHNR, CDR2 FQNEAQ (reference sequence). This CDR3 comprises 10 residues. DNA of the CDR3: TGTTCCAGCAGCCTACCCCTGGTCACCTTC. Its protein product is CSSSLPLVTF.

The J gene is TRBJ1-2, the V gene TRBV5-1, with TRBD1 identical over 9 bases. Unmatched junction bases numbered 9, after V lost 7 bases and J lost 5 bases. The CDR3 covers 14 residues. Germline V CDR1 and CDR2: SGHRS, YFSETQ. The CDR3 nucleotides are TGCGCCAGCGGACCACAGGGGGCAGAGTATGGCTACACCTTC. It is translated as CASGPQGAEYGYTF.

The chain employs TRBV5-1 and TRBJ1-3; TRBD1 matches at 10 bases. Losses at the gene ends were 4 bases for V and 4 bases for J; bases not matched to a gene: 11. Germline lookup yields CDR1 SGHRS and CDR2 YFSETQ. The CDR3 has 17 residues. DNA for the CDR3: TGCGCCAGCAGCATAACAATCGGGACAGGGGTCGGAAACACCATATATTTT. It yields the protein CASSITIGTGVGNTIYF.

The chain links TRBV14 to TRBJ2-5; 7 positions agree with TRBD2. The CDR3 extends over 17 amino acids. Germline CDR1 and CDR2: SGHDN and FVKESK. With 1 base clipped from V and 5 bases from J, the junction kept 13 bases outside the gene matches. The chain's CDR3 is CASSQGFLAGVGETQYF. CDR3 DNA: TGTGCCAGCAGCCAAGGTTTTCTGGCGGGGGTTGGGGAGACCCAGTACTTC.

The gene calls are TRBV5-1 and TRBJ2-1, with 10 bases lining up with TRBD2. V lost 4 bases and J lost 2; bases outside the gene matches: 6. Germline loops: CDR1 SGHRS, CDR2 YFSETQ. CDR3 length equals 16 residues. CDR3 in DNA: TGCGCCAGCAGCCCCGTTGGACTAGCGGCCTACAATGAGCAGTTCTTC. This codes for CASSPVGLAAYNEQFF. Using reference TRBV5-1 and TRBJ2-1 for the parts outside the CDR3, the full variable domain is KAGVTQTPRYLIKTRGQQVTLSCSPISGHRSVSWYQQTPGQGLQFLFEYFSETQRNKGNFPGRFSGRQFSNSRSEMNVSTLELGDSALYLCASSPVGLAAYNEQFFGPGTRLTVL.

The genes are TRBV5-4 and TRBJ2-7, with 10 bases that match TRBD1. The CDR3 has 15 residues. J was trimmed by 5 bases and V by 4 bases; bases with no gene match: 9. Germline assignment: CDR1 SGHNT and CDR2 YYREEE (reference sequence). The CDR3 bases are TGTGCCAGCAGCGGCGGGACAGGGGTCCAGGACGAGCAGTACTTC. As protein: CASSGGTGVQDEQYF.

The V and J genes are TRBV4-1 and TRBJ1-1; D is unclear. This CDR3 is 11 amino acids long. Looked up from germline, CDR1 is MGHRA and CDR2 is YSYEKL. V dropped 3 bases and J dropped 5 bases, with 4 bases sitting between them. As DNA, the CDR3 is TGCGCCAGCAGCCAGACAACTGAAGCTTTCTTT. Its protein is CASSQTTEAFF.

The chain joins TRBV7-9 to TRBJ2-1; D gene unclear. CDR3 length: 16 residues. The germline V gene has CDR1 SEHNR and CDR2 FQNEAQ (reference sequence). Trimming took 3 bases from V and 3 from J, leaving 15 bases between them. The CDR3 sequence is CASSFSLSDIYNEQFF. Written as DNA, the CDR3 is TGTGCCAGCAGCTTTTCCCTGTCAGACATCTACAATGAGCAGTTCTTC.

The chain couples TRBV23-1 to TRBJ1-1; weak D call: TRBD1 (6 bases). TRBV23-1 belongs to the ORF category, with a function that is uncertain. This CDR3 has 15 amino acids. Between the trimmed V and J ends, which lost 2 bases and 1 base, there was a span of 11 bases. The CDR3 reads CASSQGGHSNTEAFF. The CDR3 region has the DNA TGCGCCAGCAGTCAAGGGGGACACTCGAACACTGAAGCTTTCTTT.